This entry is about one T cell receptor (beta chain). This record belongs to a study of shared T cell receptors in the human thymus. Profiled with immunoSEQ multiplex PCR; TCRdb holds only in-frame clones, not every one. The repertoire has 550,000 to 800,000 clones, 70% to 90% of them found once; the top ten carry about 0.011%. The CDR3 is 14 amino acids. Trimming removed 4 bases from V and 5 bases from J, with 15 bases in between. Germline V gene data show CDR1 as SGHDN and CDR2 as FVKESK. These data were likewise used in another study, on human thymus T cells. In that study: The donor group consisted of healthy Finnish infants who were having corrective surgery for congenital heart defects. Thymic material originated from resections removed in the course of corrective heart surgery. What appeared biased in thymic and blood repertoires was the usage of V and J genes. Related research has reported that thymic repertoires overlap highly among unrelated individuals.

The receptor was isolated from a girl under three years old with a congenital heart defect. The V call is TRBV14, the J call TRBJ2-7; possible D gene TRBD1, 6 bases. The sample taken for sequencing was thymocytes. The CDR3 DNA is TGTGCCAGCAGCCTTAACAGGGTCGGCGACGAGCAGTACTTC. The encoded protein is CASSLNRVGDEQYF.